These 25 T cell receptor beta chains share one sample of origin, sequenced in a study of glioma-infiltrating T cells. Using RNA template, CDR3s of TCR alpha and beta were amplified with iRepertoire arm-PCR. One entry per CDR3 protein, called by TCRdb with MiXCR from the multiplex PCR reads. The table records more than 9,000 distinct CDR3 sequences, approximately 60% of them present only once. Sequenced sample: glioma tissue, nonneoplastic brain tissue, or PBMCs (not recorded which). All receptors come from a human donor with low-grade glioma or glioblastoma, undergoing nonglioma brain surgery, or in good health (not recorded which).

In the case of this clonotype: This may be a read error: a much more frequent sequence differs by one nucleotide. This CDR3 is missing its conserved last phenylalanine or tryptophan, likely due to a read error. The chain recombines TRBV20-1 with TRBJ2-1; TRBD2 matches 7 bases. Germline V gives CDR1 DFQATT, CDR2 SNEGSKA (reference sequence). Germline trimming cut 4 bases from V and 10 bases from J; bases unmatched to any gene: 10. The CDR3 loop spans 13 amino acids. As DNA, the CDR3 is TGCAGTGCTACTCGCGCGGGAGTACGCGAGCAGTTCACC. Encoded protein: CSATRAGVREQFT.

The CDR3 DNA reads TGTGTTAGTAGTCAACGGGGGTACACTGAAGCTTTCTTT. Residues: CVSSQRGYTEAFF. V and J are TRBV19 and TRBJ1-1; weak D call: TRBD1 (5 bases). This CDR3 has 13 residues. Germline assignment: CDR1 LNHDA and CDR2 SQIVND (reference sequence). Combining the CDR3 with reference TRBV19 and TRBJ1-1 gives the whole variable domain DGGITQSPKYLFRKEGQNVTLSCEQNLNHDAMYWYRQDPGQGLRLIYYSQIVNDFQKGDIAEGYSVSREKKESFPLTVTSAQKNPTAFYLCVSSQRGYTEAFFGQGTRLTVV.

A single count supports this clonotype. One base away lies a much larger clone, so this may be a sequencing read error. The chain couples TRBV29-1 to TRBJ2-3, with D possibly TRBD1 on 6 matching bases. CDR1 and CDR2 (germline): SQVTM, ANQGSEA. The CDR3 runs to 14 residues. The CDR3 nucleotides read TGCAGCGTTGTGTCACAGGGTCTCACAGATACGAAGTATTTT. Translated, it gives CSVVSQGLTDTKYF.

The chain links TRBV28 to TRBJ2-6, with unresolved D. The CDR3 totals 13 residues. The V gene lost 8 bases and the J gene lost 6 bases, with 11 bases spanning the gap. Germline V CDR1 and CDR2: MDHEN, SYDVKM. CDR3 residues: CASGSQAANVLTF. The DNA for the CDR3 is TGTGCCAGCGGGTCTCAGGCGGCCAACGTCCTGACTTTC.

This clonotype is classed as medium-sized. V and J are TRBV6-1 and TRBJ2-1, with unresolved D. Germline loops: CDR1 MNHNS, CDR2 SASEGT. V lost 5 bases, J lost 2 bases, and 13 bases lay in between. This CDR3 is 15 amino acids long. As DNA, the CDR3 is TGTGCCAGCAGTTATAGTGAGAACACCTACAATGAGCAGTTCTTC. Residues: CASSYSENTYNEQFF.

This clonotype was counted at least ten times. The chain combines TRBV10-2 with TRBJ2-1; D remains unclear. The CDR3 length is 13 residues. The V and J ends lost 6 bases and 4 bases respectively, with 10 bases between them. Germline V gives CDR1 WSHSY, CDR2 SAAADI. DNA for the CDR3: TGCGCCAGCAGAGAGACCGGTTACAATGAGCAGTTCTTC. Translating it yields CASRETGYNEQFF.

Concerning this clonotype: The germline gene is not matched at one end of the junction; a read error may be the cause. The chain uses TRBV6-4 and TRBJ2-3, with 7 bases that match TRBD2. Germline V lookup: CDR1 MRHNA, CDR2 SNTAGT. The CDR3 has 15 amino acids. CDR3 sequence reads: CASSEREGGTDTKYF. Written as DNA, the CDR3 is TGTGCCAGCAGTGAAAGGGAGGGAGGTACAGATACGAAGTATTTT.

This clonotype counts as medium-sized. The chain couples TRBV3-1 to TRBJ1-2, with a possible D match to TRBD1 (5 bases). Trimming removed 2 bases from V and 5 bases from J, with 18 bases in between. Germline lookup yields CDR1 LGHDT and CDR2 YNNKEL (reference sequence). The CDR3 is made up of 16 amino acids. CDR3 in DNA: TGTGCCAGCAGCCAAAGAGGGACGGGGAGCCCTTATGGCTACACCTTC. It encodes CASSQRGTGSPYGYTF.

This clonotype is medium-sized within its sample. The V and J genes are TRBV7-9 and TRBJ1-1; 7 bases fit TRBD1. The V segment lost 5 bases and the J segment 6 bases; nucleotides outside the gene matches: 3. This CDR3 region has 12 residues. Germline CDR1 is SEHNR and CDR2 is FQNEAQ (reference sequence). CDR3 nucleotide sequence: TGTGCCAGCAGCGTGGACAGGTCTGAAGCTTTCTTT. This translates into CASSVDRSEAFF.

A remark on this clonotype: The junction does not match germline at one end; this may be a read error. The chain links TRBV28 to TRBJ1-2; D not resolved. The CDR3 covers 15 residues. Germline assignment: CDR1 MDHEN and CDR2 SYDVKM. CDR3 nucleotides: TGTGCCAGCAGCCCGACAAGGCCAAATAACTACGGCTACACCTTC. This gives the protein CASSPTRPNNYGYTF.

A word on this clonotype: A much larger clonotype is one base distant, so this may be a read error. This rearrangement joins TRBV9 to TRBJ2-7; a possible D gene is TRBD2 (5 bases). The length of the CDR3 is 14 residues. Germline V gives CDR1 SGDLS, CDR2 YYNGEE. CDR3 amino acids: CASSVGGSSYEKYF. The CDR3 region has the DNA TGTGCCAGCAGCGTAGGAGGGAGCTCCTACGAGAAGTACTTC.

This clonotype was seen ten or more times. The CDR3 spells CSVERTRKNEQFF. In DNA form, the CDR3 reads TGCAGCGTTGAGAGGACTAGAAAGAATGAGCAGTTCTTC. V usage is TRBV29-1 and J usage is TRBJ2-1; TRBD2 matches at 7 bases. The CDR3 consists of 13 residues. Trimming removed 3 bases from V and 7 bases from J; junction bases left unmatched: 6. Germline CDR1 reads SQVTM; CDR2 reads ANQGSEA.

Many counts were recorded for this clonotype. J is TRBJ2-7 and V is TRBV7-9; D unresolved. Germline V gene lookup returns CDR1 SEHNR and CDR2 FQNEAQ (reference sequence). CDR3 length: 13 residues. V lost 5 bases, J lost 3 bases, and 11 bases lay in between. This CDR3 is CASSEGRNYEQYF. The CDR3 nucleotides are TGTGCCAGCAGCGAAGGACGGAACTACGAGCAGTACTTC.

This clonotype was counted between two and nine times. V is TRBV28 and J is TRBJ2-3, with D maybe TRBD1 (6 bases). Trimming took off 9 bases at V and 3 bases at J, with 25 bases between the two ends. The CDR3 consists of 17 residues. Germline CDR1 MDHEN, CDR2 SYDVKM. The CDR3 DNA follows: TGTGCCAGTAGAGGGCCACCCGGGACACATGGGACAGATACGCAGTATTTT. Protein sequence: CASRGPPGTHGTDTQYF.

CDR3 region: CGSWNTEAFF. The CDR3 nucleotides read TGTGGCAGTTGGAACACTGAAGCTTTCTTT. The chain couples TRBV6-6 to TRBJ1-1; the D is unclear. The CDR3 consists of 10 residues. Germline assignment: CDR1 MNHNY and CDR2 SVGAGI (reference sequence).

This clonotype occurred many times. The chain joins TRBV29-1 to TRBJ1-2; D is undetermined. The CDR3 runs to 11 residues. V was clipped by 4 bases and J by 5 bases, with 8 bases between them. The V gene's germline CDR1 is SQVTM and CDR2 ANQGSEA. The CDR3: CSVVTVYGYTF. The CDR3 coding sequence is TGCAGCGTTGTAACAGTATATGGCTACACCTTC.

The chain joins TRBV18 to TRBJ2-1; D is unresolved. V lost 4 bases and J lost 6, with 10 bases in between. This CDR3 region has 13 residues. The germline V gene encodes CDR1 KGHSH and CDR2 LQKENI. CDR3 nucleotides: TGTGCCAGCTCACAAGGAGTGTCCAATGAGCAGTTCTTC. Its protein product is CASSQGVSNEQFF.

In regard to this clonotype: Mismatch with germline at one junction end may stem from a read error. The V gene is TRBV20-1, the J gene TRBJ1-1; possibly TRBD1 for D (6 bases). CDR3 length: 11 residues. Germline V gene sequence: CDR1 DFQATT, CDR2 SNEGSKA (reference sequence). The CDR3, as DNA: TGCAGTGCTTCAGGGGATACTGAATCTTTCTTT. The encoded protein is CSASGDTESFF.

This clonotype was seen many times. This sequence joins TRBV29-1 and TRBJ2-2, with a tentative D call TRBD1 (6 bases). V was clipped by 8 bases and J by 2 bases, with 12 bases between them. The CDR3 covers 13 residues. From germline, CDR1 is SQVTM and CDR2 ANQGSEA. The CDR3, as DNA: TGCAGCTACGAACAGGGAAACACCGGGGAGCTGTTTTTT. Its protein is CSYEQGNTGELFF.

This clonotype qualifies as medium-sized. The V and J genes are TRBV10-3 and TRBJ2-3; 8 bases map to TRBD2. The CDR3 covers 14 residues. Germline CDR1 ENHRY, CDR2 SYGVKD. Germline trimming cut 4 bases from V and 0 bases from J; bases unmatched to any gene: 0. The CDR3 here is CAISGTSSTDTQYF. The CDR3 coding sequence is TGTGCCATCAGTGGGACTAGCAGCACAGATACGCAGTATTTT.

With respect to this clonotype: An end of the junction differs from the germline gene, which may be a read error. CDR3 DNA: TGTGCCACCACCACGGGGCTAGCAGGGGGTGAGCAGTCCTTC. Amino acid sequence: CATTTGLAGGEQSF. The V gene is TRBV12-3 or TRBV12-4, the J gene TRBJ2-1, with 7 positions matching TRBD1. This CDR3 region has 14 residues.

This clonotype was observed at least ten times. A much larger clonotype is one base distant, so this may be a read error. V usage is TRBV20-1 and J usage is TRBJ2-5, with 8 bases aligning to TRBD2. This CDR3 contains 14 residues. The J segment lost 2 bases and the V segment lost 4 bases, leaving 6 bases of the junction unmatched. Germline assignment: CDR1 DFQATT and CDR2 SNEGSKA (reference sequence). The CDR3 is CSAISGSQQETQYF. CDR3 sequence (DNA): TGCAGTGCTATCAGCGGGAGTCAGCAAGAGACCCAGTACTTC.

The chain joins TRBV7-9 to TRBJ2-1; D remains unclear. CDR1 and CDR2 from the germline V gene are SEHNR and FQNEAQ (reference sequence). The CDR3 runs to 13 residues. V lost 2 bases to trimming and J lost 8 bases, with 10 bases between them. The chain's CDR3 is CASSLSTSYEQFF. In nucleotides, the CDR3 is TGTGCCAGCAGCTTATCGACCTCCTATGAGCAGTTCTTC.

This clonotype rates as medium-sized (0.01 to 0.1%). V usage is TRBV19 and J usage is TRBJ2-2, with no clear D. From germline, CDR1 is LNHDA and CDR2 SQIVND (reference sequence). The CDR3 length is 16 residues. V shed 5 bases and J shed 4 bases, with 17 bases lying between them. The CDR3 loop reads CASSPTMLFLTGELFF. For the CDR3, the DNA is TGTGCCAGTAGTCCAACTATGCTCTTCCTCACCGGGGAGCTGTTTTTT.

The chain links TRBV5-6 to TRBJ2-5; D is unresolved. The CDR3 sequence is 15 residues long. Per germline, CDR1 SGHDT and CDR2 YYEEEE. Trimming removed 0 bases at V and 0 bases at J, with 9 bases between. This chain's CDR3 is CASSLDEQYQETQYF. CDR3 bases: TGTGCCAGCAGCTTGGACGAACAGTACCAAGAGACCCAGTACTTC.